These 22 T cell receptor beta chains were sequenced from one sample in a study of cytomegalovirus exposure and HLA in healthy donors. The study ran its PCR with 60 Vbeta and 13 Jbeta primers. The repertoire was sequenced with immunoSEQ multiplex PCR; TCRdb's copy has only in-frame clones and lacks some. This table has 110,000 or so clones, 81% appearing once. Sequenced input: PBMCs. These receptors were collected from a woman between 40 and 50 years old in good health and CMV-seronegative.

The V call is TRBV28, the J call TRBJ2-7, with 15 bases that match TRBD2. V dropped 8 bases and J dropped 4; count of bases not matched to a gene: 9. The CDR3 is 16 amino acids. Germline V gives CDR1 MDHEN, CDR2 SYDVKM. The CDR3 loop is CASASGTSGRWYEQYF. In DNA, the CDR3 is TGTGCCAGCGCGTCCGGGACTAGCGGGAGGTGGTACGAGCAGTACTTC.

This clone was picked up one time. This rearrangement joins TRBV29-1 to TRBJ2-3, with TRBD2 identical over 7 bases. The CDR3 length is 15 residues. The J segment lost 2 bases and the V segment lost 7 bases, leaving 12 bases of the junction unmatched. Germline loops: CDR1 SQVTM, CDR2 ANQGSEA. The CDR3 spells CSGSGALGHTDTQYF. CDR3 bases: TGCAGCGGCAGCGGGGCCCTCGGTCACACAGATACGCAGTATTTT.

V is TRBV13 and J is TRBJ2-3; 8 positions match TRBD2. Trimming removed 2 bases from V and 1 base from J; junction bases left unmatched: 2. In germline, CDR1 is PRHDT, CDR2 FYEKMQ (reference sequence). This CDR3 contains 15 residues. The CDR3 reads CASSLLRGGTDTQYF. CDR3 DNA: TGTGCCAGCAGCTTACTGCGGGGGGGCACAGATACGCAGTATTTT.

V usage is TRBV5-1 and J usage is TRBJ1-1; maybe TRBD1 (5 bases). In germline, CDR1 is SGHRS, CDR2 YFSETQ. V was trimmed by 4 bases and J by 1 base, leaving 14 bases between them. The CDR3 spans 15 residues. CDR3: CASSARGQGNTEAFF. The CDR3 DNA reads TGCGCCAGCAGCGCCCGAGGCCAGGGGAACACTGAAGCTTTCTTT. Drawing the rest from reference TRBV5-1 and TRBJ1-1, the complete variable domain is KAGVTQTPRYLIKTRGQQVTLSCSPISGHRSVSWYQQTPGQGLQFLFEYFSETQRNKGNFPGRFSGRQFSNSRSEMNVSTLELGDSALYLCASSARGQGNTEAFFGQGTRLTVV.

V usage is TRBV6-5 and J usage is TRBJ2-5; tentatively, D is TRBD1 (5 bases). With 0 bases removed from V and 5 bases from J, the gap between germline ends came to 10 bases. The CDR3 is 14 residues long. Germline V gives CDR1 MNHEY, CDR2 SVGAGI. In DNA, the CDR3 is TGTGCCAGCAGTTACTCTTCAGGGCTGGAGACCCAGTACTTC. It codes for CASSYSSGLETQYF.

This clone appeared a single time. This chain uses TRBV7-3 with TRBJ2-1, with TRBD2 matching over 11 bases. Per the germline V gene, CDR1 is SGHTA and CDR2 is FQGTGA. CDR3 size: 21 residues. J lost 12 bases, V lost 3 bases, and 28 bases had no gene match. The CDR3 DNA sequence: TGTGCCAGCAGCTTCGGCGATTGGACTAGCGGGCACCGAACACGAAGGCTCACGCAGTTCTTC. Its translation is CASSFGDWTSGHRTRRLTQFF. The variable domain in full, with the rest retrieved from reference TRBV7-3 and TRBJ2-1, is GAGVSQTPSNKVTEKGKYVELRCDPISGHTALYWYRQSLGQGPEFLIYFQGTGAADDSGLPNDRFFAVRPEGSVSTLKIQRTERGDSAVYLCASSFGDWTSGHRTRRLTQFFGPGTRLTVL.

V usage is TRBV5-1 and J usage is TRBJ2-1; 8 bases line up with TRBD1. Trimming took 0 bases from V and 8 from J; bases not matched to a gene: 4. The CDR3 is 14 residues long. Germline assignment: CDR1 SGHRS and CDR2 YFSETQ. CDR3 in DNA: TGCGCCAGCAGCTTGGTTCAGGGGGCTGATGAGCAGTTCTTC. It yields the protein CASSLVQGADEQFF.

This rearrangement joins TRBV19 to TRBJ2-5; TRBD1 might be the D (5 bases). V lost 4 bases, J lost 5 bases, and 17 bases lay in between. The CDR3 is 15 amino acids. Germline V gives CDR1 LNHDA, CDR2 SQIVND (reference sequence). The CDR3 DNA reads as TGTGCCAGTAGTAGCGCCCAGGGCAACCTGGAGACCCAGTACTTC. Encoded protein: CASSSAQGNLETQYF. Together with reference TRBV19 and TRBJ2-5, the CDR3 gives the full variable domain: DGGITQSPKYLFRKEGQNVTLSCEQNLNHDAMYWYRQDPGQGLRLIYYSQIVNDFQKGDIAEGYSVSREKKESFPLTVTSAQKNPTAFYLCASSSAQGNLETQYFGPGTRLLVL.

CDR3 amino acids: CASRFGLAGVTGELFF. CDR3 bases: TGTGCCAGCCGATTTGGACTAGCGGGAGTTACCGGGGAGCTGTTTTTT. The chain uses TRBV2 and TRBJ2-2; 13 nucleotides align to TRBD2. Germline lookup yields CDR1 SNHLY and CDR2 FYNNEI. This CDR3 region has 16 residues. The junction had 8 bases not matched to a gene; V was cut back by 8 bases and J by 5 bases.

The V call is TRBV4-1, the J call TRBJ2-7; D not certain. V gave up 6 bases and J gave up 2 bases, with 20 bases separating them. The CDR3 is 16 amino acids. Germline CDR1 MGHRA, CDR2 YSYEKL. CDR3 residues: CASSARSSAATYEQYF. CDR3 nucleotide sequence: TGCGCCAGCAGTGCGAGGAGCAGCGCCGCCACCTACGAGCAGTACTTC.

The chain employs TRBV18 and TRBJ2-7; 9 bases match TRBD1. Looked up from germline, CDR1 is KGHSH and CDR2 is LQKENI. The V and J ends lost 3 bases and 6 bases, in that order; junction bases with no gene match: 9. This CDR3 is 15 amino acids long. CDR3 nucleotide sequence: TGTGCCAGCTCACCGTGGGACAGGGCCCCCGGCGAGCAGTACTTC. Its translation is CASSPWDRAPGEQYF.

CDR3 DNA sequence: TGTGCCAGCAGCCCCCGCGGACTAGCGAAATACAATGAGCAGTTCTTC. This gives the protein CASSPRGLAKYNEQFF. The chain employs TRBV9 and TRBJ2-1; 9 bases agree with TRBD2. The J segment lost 4 bases and the V segment lost 4 bases, leaving 9 bases of the junction unmatched. The germline gives CDR1 SGDLS, CDR2 YYNGEE. The CDR3 runs 16 residues. Full variable domain (remainder filled in from reference TRBV9 and TRBJ2-1): DSGVTQTPKHLITATGQRVTLRCSPRSGDLSVYWYQQSLDQGLQFLIQYYNGEERAKGNILERFSAQQFPDLHSELNLSSLELGDSALYFCASSPRGLAKYNEQFFGPGTRLTVL.

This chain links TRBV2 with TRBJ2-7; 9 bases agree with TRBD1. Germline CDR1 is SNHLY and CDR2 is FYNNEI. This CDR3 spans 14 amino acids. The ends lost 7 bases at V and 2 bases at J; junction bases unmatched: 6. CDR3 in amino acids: CASTRDRATYEQYF. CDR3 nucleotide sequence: TGTGCCAGCACTCGGGACAGGGCCACCTACGAGCAGTACTTC.

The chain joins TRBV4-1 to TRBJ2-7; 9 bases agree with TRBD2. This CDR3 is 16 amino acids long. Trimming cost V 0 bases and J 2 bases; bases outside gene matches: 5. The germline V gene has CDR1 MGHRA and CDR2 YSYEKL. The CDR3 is CASSQDQRGATYEQYF. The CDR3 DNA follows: TGCGCCAGCAGCCAAGATCAGCGGGGGGCAACCTACGAGCAGTACTTC.

CDR3 coding DNA: TGTGCCAGCAGCCGACAGGGCCAAGAGACCCAGTACTTC. Translating gives CASSRQGQETQYF. V and J are TRBV5-4 and TRBJ2-5; 7 bases fit TRBD1. CDR1 SGHNT and CDR2 YYREEE come from the germline V gene (reference sequence). The CDR3 totals 13 residues. The J segment lost 1 base and the V segment lost 4 bases, leaving 1 base of the junction unmatched.

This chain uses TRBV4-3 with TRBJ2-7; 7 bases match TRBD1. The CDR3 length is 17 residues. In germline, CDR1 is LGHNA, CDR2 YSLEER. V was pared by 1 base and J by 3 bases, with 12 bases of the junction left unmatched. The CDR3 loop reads CASSQGLAGGFVYEQYF. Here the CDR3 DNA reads TGCGCCAGCAGCCAAGGGCTCGCAGGGGGATTTGTCTACGAGCAGTACTTC.

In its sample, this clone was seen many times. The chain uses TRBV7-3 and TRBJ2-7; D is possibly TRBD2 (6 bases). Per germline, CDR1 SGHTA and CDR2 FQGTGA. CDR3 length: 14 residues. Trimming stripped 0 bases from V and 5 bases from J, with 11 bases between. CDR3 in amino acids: CASSLTGPGDEQYF. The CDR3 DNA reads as TGTGCCAGCAGCTTAACGGGGCCGGGAGACGAGCAGTACTTC.

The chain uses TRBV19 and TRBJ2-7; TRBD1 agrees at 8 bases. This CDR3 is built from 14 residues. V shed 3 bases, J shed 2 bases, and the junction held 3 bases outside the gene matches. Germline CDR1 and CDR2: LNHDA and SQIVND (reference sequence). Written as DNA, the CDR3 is TGTGCCAGTAGTATGGGGACAGGAGCCTACGAGCAGTACTTC. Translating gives CASSMGTGAYEQYF.

The CDR3: CASSLVGGSGANVLTF. The CDR3 nucleotides read TGTGCCAGCAGCTTGGTAGGCGGGTCTGGGGCCAACGTCCTGACTTTC. The J gene is TRBJ2-6, the V gene TRBV5-6; a weak D match, TRBD2 (5 bases). The CDR3 extends over 16 amino acids. Germline CDR1 SGHDT, CDR2 YYEEEE. V lost 0 bases and J 1 base, leaving 8 bases between the germline ends.

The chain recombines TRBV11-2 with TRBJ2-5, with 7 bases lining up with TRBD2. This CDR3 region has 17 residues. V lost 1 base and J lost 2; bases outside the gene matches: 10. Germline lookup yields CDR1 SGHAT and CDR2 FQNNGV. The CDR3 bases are TGTGCCAGCAGCTTAGGGGTCGGGGGGACCCCTCAAGAGACCCAGTACTTC. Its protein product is CASSLGVGGTPQETQYF.

The DNA of the CDR3 is TGTGCCAGCTCCCGCACCCGCGGGGCCATTGGGGGGGAGGTCACTGAAGCTTTCTTT. This translates into CASSRTRGAIGGEVTEAFF. The chain is built from TRBV18 and TRBJ1-1; possible D gene TRBD1, 5 bases. The CDR3 runs to 19 residues. Looked up from germline, CDR1 is KGHSH and CDR2 is LQKENI. Trimming removed 6 bases at V and 4 bases at J, with 30 bases between.

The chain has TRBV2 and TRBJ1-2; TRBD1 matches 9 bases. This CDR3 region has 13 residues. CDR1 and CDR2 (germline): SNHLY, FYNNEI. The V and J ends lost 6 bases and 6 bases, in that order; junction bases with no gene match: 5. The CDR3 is CASRGDRENGYTF. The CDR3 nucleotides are TGTGCCAGCAGAGGGGACAGGGAGAATGGCTACACCTTC.